This is a list of T cell receptor beta chains from one sample in a study of identical twins. TCRdb analysed the 5' RACE reads with MiXCR anew, one entry per CDR3 protein. The data show around 470,000 distinct CDR3 sequences, approximately 15% seen once. The same data also contributed to another study, on yellow fever vaccine responses in identical twins.

The sample comprised CD4+ T cells sorted from blood. The source of these receptors is a woman aged 18 to 35 in good health. The CDR3 runs from the conserved cysteine through the conserved F or W. D genes are given only for firm matches. Clone sizes are given selectively: once, few, many, or a class where the clone is expanded.

d_gene	v_gene	abundance	j_gene	CDR3nt	CDR3aa
-	TRBV7-2	few	TRBJ2-2	TGTGCCAGCAGCCAATCGAAGGGGGTCGGGGAGCTGTTTTTT	CASSQSKGVGELFF
TRBD1	TRBV2	-	TRBJ2-7	TGTGCCAGCAGTAAACCGGGACAGGGGGCCGGCGAGCAGTACTTC	CASSKPGQGAGEQYF
TRBD1	TRBV7-3	once	TRBJ2-2	TGTGCCTGCAGCCGGACAGGCACGAACACCGGGGAGCTGTTTTTT	CACSRTGTNTGELFF
-	TRBV28	-	TRBJ2-3	TGTGCCAGCAGCCCAGTGGGGTATAGCACAGATACGCAGTATTTT	CASSPVGYSTDTQYF
-	TRBV20-1	few	TRBJ2-3	TGCAGTGCTAGGGGTTACACAGATACGCAGTATTTT	CSARGYTDTQYF
TRBD2	TRBV20-1	-	TRBJ2-3	TGCAGTGCTAGTCGAGGACTAGCGGGAACAGATACGCAGTATTTT	CSASRGLAGTDTQYF
TRBD2	TRBV3-1	many	TRBJ2-1	TGTGCCAGCAGCCAGCCCGGGACTAGAAACAATGAGCAGTTCTTC	CASSQPGTRNNEQFF
TRBD2	TRBV20-1	few	TRBJ2-7	TGCAGTGCTAGCGTATCTGGTCTCGGGACTAGCGGCTACGAGCAGTACTTC	CSASVSGLGTSGYEQYF
TRBD2	TRBV12-3/TRBV12-4	-	TRBJ2-3	TGTGCCAGCAGTTTAGGTAGCGGGGGGGCCCCAGATACGCAGTATTTT	CASSLGSGGAPDTQYF
-	TRBV27	-	TRBJ2-2	TGTGCCAGCAGTTTACCGGGACAAAAATGGGGGGAGCTGTTTTTT	CASSLPGQKWGELFF
-	TRBV20-1	many	TRBJ2-3	TGCAGTGCATATACGGGGAGCTCAGATACGCAGTATTTT	CSAYTGSSDTQYF
TRBD2	TRBV27	few	TRBJ2-2	TGTGCCAGCAGTGTACTAGCGGGAGGGGGCACCGGGGAGCTGTTTTTT	CASSVLAGGGTGELFF